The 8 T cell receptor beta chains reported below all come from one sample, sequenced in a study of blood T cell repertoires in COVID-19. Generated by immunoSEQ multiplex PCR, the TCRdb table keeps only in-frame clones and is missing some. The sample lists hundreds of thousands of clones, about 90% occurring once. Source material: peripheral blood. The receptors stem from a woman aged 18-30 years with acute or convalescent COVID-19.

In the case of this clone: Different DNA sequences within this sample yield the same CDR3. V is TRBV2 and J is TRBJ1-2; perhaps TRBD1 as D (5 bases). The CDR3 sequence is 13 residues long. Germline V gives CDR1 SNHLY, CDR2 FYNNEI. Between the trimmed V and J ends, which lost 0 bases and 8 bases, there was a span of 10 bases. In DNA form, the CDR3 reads TGTGCCAGCAGTGAAGCCAGGGATGGGGGCTACACCTTC. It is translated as CASSEARDGGYTF.

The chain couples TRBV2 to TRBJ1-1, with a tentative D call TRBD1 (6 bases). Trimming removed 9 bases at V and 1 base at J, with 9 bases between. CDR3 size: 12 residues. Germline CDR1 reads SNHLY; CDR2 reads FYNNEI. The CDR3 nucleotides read TGTGCCAGTCAGACAGGGAACACTGAAGCTTTCTTT. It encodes CASQTGNTEAFF.

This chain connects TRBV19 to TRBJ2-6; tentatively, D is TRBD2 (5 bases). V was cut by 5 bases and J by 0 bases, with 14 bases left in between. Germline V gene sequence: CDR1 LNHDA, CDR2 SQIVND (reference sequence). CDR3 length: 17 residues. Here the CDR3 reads CASSAFGLLSGANVLTF. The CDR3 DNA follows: TGTGCCAGTAGTGCCTTTGGACTGCTCTCTGGGGCCAACGTCCTGACTTTC.

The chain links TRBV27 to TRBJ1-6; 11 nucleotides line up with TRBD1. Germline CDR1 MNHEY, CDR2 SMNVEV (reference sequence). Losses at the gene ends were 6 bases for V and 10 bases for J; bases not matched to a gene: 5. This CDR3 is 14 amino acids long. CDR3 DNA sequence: TGTGCCAGCAGGCCGGACAGGGGGCGATCACCCCTCCACTTT. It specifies CASRPDRGRSPLHF.

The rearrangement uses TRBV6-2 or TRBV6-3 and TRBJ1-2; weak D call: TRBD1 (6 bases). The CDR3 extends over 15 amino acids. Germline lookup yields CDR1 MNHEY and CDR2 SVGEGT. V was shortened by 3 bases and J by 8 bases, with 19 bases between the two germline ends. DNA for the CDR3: TGTGCCAGCAGTTATACTACAGGGCCCGATGAGGGCTACACCTTC. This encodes CASSYTTGPDEGYTF.

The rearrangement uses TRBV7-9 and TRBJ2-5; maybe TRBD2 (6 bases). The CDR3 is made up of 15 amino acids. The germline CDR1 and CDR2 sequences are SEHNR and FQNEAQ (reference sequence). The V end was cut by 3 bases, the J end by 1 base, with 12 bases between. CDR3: CASSLPPGSQETQYF. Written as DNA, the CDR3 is TGTGCCAGCAGCTTGCCACCCGGGAGCCAAGAGACCCAGTACTTC.

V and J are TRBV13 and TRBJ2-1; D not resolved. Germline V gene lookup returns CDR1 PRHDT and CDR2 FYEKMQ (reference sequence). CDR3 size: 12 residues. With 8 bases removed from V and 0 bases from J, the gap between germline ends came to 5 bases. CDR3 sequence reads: CASRSSYNEQFF. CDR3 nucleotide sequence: TGTGCCAGCCGGAGCTCCTACAATGAGCAGTTCTTC.

CDR3 amino acids: CSVRQGSLDSPLHF. The DNA of the CDR3 is TGCAGCGTCCGACAGGGATCGTTAGATTCACCCCTCCACTTT. This chain connects TRBV29-1 to TRBJ1-6; 7 bases align to TRBD1. With V trimmed by 6 bases and J by 8 bases, 10 bases remained unmatched. The CDR3 length is 14 residues. The germline V gene has CDR1 SQVTM and CDR2 ANQGSEA.